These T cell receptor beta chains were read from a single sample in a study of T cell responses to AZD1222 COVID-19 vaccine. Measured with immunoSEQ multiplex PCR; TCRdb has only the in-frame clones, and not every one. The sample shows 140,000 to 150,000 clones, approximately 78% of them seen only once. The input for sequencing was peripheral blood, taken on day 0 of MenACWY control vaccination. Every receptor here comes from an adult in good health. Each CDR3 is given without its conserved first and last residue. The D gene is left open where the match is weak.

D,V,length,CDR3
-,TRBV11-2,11,ASSLDRASEAF
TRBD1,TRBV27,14,ASSLFRGTENSPLH
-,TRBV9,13,ASSGTGLNYNEQF
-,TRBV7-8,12,ASSLAGTEETQY
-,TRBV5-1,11,ASSLAGQIRAF
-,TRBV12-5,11,ASGPSGYNEQF
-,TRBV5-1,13,ASRPLPQAKDEQF
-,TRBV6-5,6,ATFPLT
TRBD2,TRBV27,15,ASSPGTSGGRRETQY
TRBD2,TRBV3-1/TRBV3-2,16,ASSQVPGLAGGRETQY
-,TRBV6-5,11,ASRRDSTDTQY
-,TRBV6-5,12,ASSYGGGNSPLH
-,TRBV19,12,ASSILDSMGGYT
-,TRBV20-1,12,SASLRGNGPPLH
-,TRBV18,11,ASSPTTGDTIY
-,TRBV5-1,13,ASRAGYKTNEKLF
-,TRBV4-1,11,ASSQGQYYGYT
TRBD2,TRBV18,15,ASSPPGLAGGKATQY
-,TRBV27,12,ASASVGGTSPLH
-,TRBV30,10,AWSRQNYGYT
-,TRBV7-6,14,ASSLGGGGSGNTIY
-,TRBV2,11,ASSHGTTYEQY
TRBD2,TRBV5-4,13,ASRGRVRVKQTQY
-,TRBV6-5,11,ASNGLLNTEAF
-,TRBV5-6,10,ASSLGGYEQY
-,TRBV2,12,ASSKGLSQETQY
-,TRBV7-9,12,ASSLGVGGNTIY
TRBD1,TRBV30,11,AWSPDRPYGYT
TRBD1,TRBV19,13,ASSFRDRRNQPQH
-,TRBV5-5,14,ASSLAQGNTYNEQF
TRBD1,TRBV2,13,ASSDRRDRADGYT